This T cell receptor (beta chain) emerged from a study of T cells in Graves' hyperthyroidism and ophthalmopathy. V dropped 3 bases and J dropped 5 bases, with 10 bases sitting between them. The CDR3 extends over 12 amino acids. The germline V gene has CDR1 DFQATT and CDR2 SNEGSKA (reference sequence). Using RNA transcripts as the source, TCR beta CDR3 regions were amplified. The TCR CDR3 first-round RT-PCR relied on the HTBI primer set. TCRdb re-called the multiplex PCR reads with MiXCR, one entry per CDR3 protein. Of hundreds of thousands of distinct CDR3 sequences listed, under 45% are singletons. This clonotype was seen at least ten times.

The gene calls are TRBV20-1 and TRBJ2-5; possibly TRBD2 for D (5 bases). The TCR was taken from a woman between 35 and 50 years old with Graves' hyperthyroidism. The sequencing sample was made of blood. The CDR3 DNA follows: TGCAGTGCTAGTAATAGAGGGGAGACCCAGTACTTC. Its translation: CSASNRGETQYF.